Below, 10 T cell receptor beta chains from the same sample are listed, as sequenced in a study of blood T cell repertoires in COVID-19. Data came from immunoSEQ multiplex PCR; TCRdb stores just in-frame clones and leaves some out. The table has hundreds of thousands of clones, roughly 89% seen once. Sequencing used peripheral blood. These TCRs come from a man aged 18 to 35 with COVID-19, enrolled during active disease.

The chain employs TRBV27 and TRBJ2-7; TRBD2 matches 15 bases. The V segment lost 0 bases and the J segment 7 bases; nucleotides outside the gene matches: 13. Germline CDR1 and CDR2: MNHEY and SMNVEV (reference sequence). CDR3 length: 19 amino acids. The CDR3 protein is CASSLSTPGLAGGRREQYF. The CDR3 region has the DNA TGTGCCAGCAGTTTATCTACCCCGGGACTAGCGGGAGGTCGGAGAGAGCAGTACTTC.

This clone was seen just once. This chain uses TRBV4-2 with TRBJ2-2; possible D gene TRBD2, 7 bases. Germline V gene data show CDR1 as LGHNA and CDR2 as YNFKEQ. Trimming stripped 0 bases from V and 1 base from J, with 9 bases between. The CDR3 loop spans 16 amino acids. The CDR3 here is CASSQEGGGNTGELFF. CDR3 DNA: TGTGCCAGCAGCCAAGAGGGAGGGGGGAACACCGGGGAGCTGTTTTTT.

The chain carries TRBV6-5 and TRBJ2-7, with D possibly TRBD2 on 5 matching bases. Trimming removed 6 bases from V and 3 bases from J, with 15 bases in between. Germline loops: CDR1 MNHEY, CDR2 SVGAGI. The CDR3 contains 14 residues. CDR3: CASSYPKDFYEQYF. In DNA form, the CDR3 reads TGTGCCAGCAGCTACCCAAAGGACTTCTACGAGCAGTACTTC.

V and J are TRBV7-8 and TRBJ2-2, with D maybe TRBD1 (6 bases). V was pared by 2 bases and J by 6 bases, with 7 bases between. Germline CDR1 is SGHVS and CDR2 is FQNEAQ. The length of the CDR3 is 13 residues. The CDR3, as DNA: TGTGCCAGCAGCTTATACAGGGCCGGGGAGCTGTTTTTT. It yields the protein CASSLYRAGELFF.

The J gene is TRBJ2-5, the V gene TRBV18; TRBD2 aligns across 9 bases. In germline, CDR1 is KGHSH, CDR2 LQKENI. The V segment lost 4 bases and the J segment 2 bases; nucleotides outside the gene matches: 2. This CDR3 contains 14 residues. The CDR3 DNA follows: TGTGCCAGCTCACGGCTAGCGGGGCAAGAGACCCAGTACTTC. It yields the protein CASSRLAGQETQYF.

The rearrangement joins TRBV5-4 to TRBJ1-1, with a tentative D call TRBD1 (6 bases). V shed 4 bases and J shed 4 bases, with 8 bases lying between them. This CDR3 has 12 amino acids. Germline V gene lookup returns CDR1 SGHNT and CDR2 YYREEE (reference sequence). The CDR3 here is CASSPQGTEAFF. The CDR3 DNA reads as TGTGCCAGCAGCCCACAGGGCACTGAAGCTTTCTTT.

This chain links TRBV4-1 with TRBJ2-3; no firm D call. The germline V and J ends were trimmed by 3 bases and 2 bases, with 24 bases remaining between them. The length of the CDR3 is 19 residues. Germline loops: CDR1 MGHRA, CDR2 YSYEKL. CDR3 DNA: TGCGCCAGCAGCCACCCCTCCCCCCGGCAGGCTAAATACACAGATACGCAGTATTTT. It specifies CASSHPSPRQAKYTDTQYF.

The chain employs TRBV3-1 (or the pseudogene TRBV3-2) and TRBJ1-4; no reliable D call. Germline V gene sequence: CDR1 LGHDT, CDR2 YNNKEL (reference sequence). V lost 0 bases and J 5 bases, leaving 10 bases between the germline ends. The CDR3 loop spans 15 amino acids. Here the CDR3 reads CASSQDGTGNEKLFF. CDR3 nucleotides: TGTGCCAGCAGCCAAGACGGAACGGGGAATGAAAAACTGTTTTTT.

The CDR3 region is CASSLDLRVYNEQFF. The CDR3 nucleotides are TGTGCCAGCAGCTTAGATTTGCGGGTCTACAATGAGCAGTTCTTC. This rearrangement joins TRBV7-9 to TRBJ2-1; D might be TRBD2 (5 bases). Per the germline V gene, CDR1 is SEHNR and CDR2 is FQNEAQ (reference sequence). This CDR3 comprises 15 residues. The germline V and J ends were trimmed by 1 base and 3 bases, with 10 bases remaining between them.

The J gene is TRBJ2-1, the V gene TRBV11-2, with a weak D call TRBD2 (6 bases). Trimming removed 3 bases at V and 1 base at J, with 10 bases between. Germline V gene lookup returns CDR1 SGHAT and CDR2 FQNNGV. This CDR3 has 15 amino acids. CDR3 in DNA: TGTGCCAGCAGCTTTCACGGGAGATCCTACAATGAGCAGTTCTTC. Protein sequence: CASSFHGRSYNEQFF. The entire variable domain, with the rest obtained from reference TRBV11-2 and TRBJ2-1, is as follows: EAGVAQSPRYKIIEKRQSVAFWCNPISGHATLYWYQQILGQGPKLLIQFQNNGVVDDSQLPKDRFSAERLKGVDSTLKIQPAKLEDSAVYLCASSFHGRSYNEQFFGPGTRLTVL.